A single T cell receptor beta chain is shown here with its context. Germline-derived CDR1 and CDR2 are SGHRS and YFSETQ. This CDR3 comprises 12 residues. Trimming removed 1 base from V and 4 bases from J, with 5 bases in between. Data came from immunoSEQ multiplex PCR; TCRdb stores just in-frame clones and leaves some out. The table has tens of thousands of clones, approximately 91% seen once. The sample is drawn from a study of blood T cell repertoires in COVID-19. Input material: peripheral blood. The receptor comes from a man aged 50 to 59 with active COVID-19. The chain has TRBV5-1 and TRBJ2-5; no clear D gene. Here the CDR3 reads CASSLRAETQYF. As DNA, the CDR3 is TGCGCCAGCAGCTTGCGAGCAGAGACCCAGTACTTC.